This T cell receptor (beta chain) was recovered during a study of cytomegalovirus exposure and HLA in healthy donors. The study's findings and limits: There was a cluster of highly shared sequence variants that was likely a sequencing artifact.

On this clone: Its antigen is not identified.

A multiplex PCR was run with 60 Vbeta primers and 13 Jbeta primers. Sequencing was performed with immunoSEQ multiplex PCR; in TCRdb, only in-frame clones are kept and a portion is missing. The sample yields about 140,000 clones, roughly 79% seen once. The CDR3 length is 15 residues. Germline CDR1 LGHNA, CDR2 YSLEER. Losses at the gene ends were 4 bases for V and 4 bases for J; bases not matched to a gene: 8. Sequenced input: PBMCs. This receptor was obtained from a woman aged 35 to 49 in good health and CMV-seronegative. This chain uses TRBV4-3 with TRBJ2-5; TRBD2 aligns across 8 bases. The CDR3 here is CASSPPAGGGETQYF. For the CDR3, the DNA is TGCGCCAGCAGCCCTCCGGCGGGAGGCGGAGAGACCCAGTACTTC.